What follows are 19 T cell receptor beta chains derived from one specimen sequenced in a study of blood T cell repertoires in COVID-19. The method was immunoSEQ multiplex PCR; TCRdb's version includes in-frame clones alone and lacks a portion of them. The sample lists about 300,000 clones; approximately 88% were seen once. Material for sequencing was peripheral blood. Receptors originate from a man between 18 and 35 years old who had recovered from COVID-19.

This clone was seen only once. The chain uses TRBV9 and TRBJ1-1; no firm D call. V lost 0 bases, J lost 3 bases, and 9 bases lay in between. Germline V lookup: CDR1 SGDLS, CDR2 YYNGEE. The CDR3 contains 14 residues. CDR3 region: CASSVVTEHTEAFF. Here the CDR3 DNA reads TGTGCCAGCAGCGTAGTAACGGAGCACACTGAAGCTTTCTTT.

This chain joins TRBV5-1 and TRBJ2-3; TRBD2 matches at 10 bases. CDR3 length: 15 residues. V was clipped by 7 bases and J by 4 bases; unmatched bases: 9. Per the germline V gene, CDR1 is SGHRS and CDR2 is YFSETQ. This chain's CDR3 is CASQRLAGGPDTQYF. The CDR3 DNA sequence: TGCGCCAGCCAAAGATTAGCGGGAGGCCCAGATACGCAGTATTTT.

V gene TRBV5-4 combines with J gene TRBJ2-1; 8 bases are shared with TRBD2. The CDR3 has 13 amino acids. The V gene's germline CDR1 is SGHNT and CDR2 YYREEE (reference sequence). V gave up 4 bases and J gave up 5 bases; unmatched junction bases: 2. The CDR3 nucleotides are TGTGCCAGCAGCGTACTAGCGGACAATGAGCAGTTCTTC. Translated: CASSVLADNEQFF. The full variable domain, rest sourced from reference TRBV5-4 and TRBJ2-1, is ETGVTQSPTHLIKTRGQQVTLRCSSQSGHNTVSWYQQALGQGPQFIFQYYREEENGRGNFPPRFSGLQFPNYSSELNVNALELDDSALYLCASSVLADNEQFFGPGTRLTVL.

This chain uses TRBV4-2 with TRBJ1-4; D gene unclear. The V gene lost 0 bases and the J gene lost 7 bases, with 15 bases spanning the gap. Per the germline V gene, CDR1 is LGHNA and CDR2 is YNFKEQ. The CDR3 runs to 16 residues. DNA of the CDR3: TGTGCCAGCAGCCAAGATCCCACCAAAGGAGGTGAAAAACTGTTTTTT. Its protein product is CASSQDPTKGGEKLFF.

The V gene is TRBV11-2, the J gene TRBJ2-6; perhaps TRBD1 as D (6 bases). Trimming left V 5 bases short and J 4 bases short, with 9 bases between. CDR3 length: 14 residues. Germline CDR1 is SGHAT and CDR2 is FQNNGV. CDR3 loop: CASSIGQGANVLTF. For the CDR3, the DNA is TGTGCCAGCAGCATAGGACAGGGGGCCAACGTCCTGACTTTC. Based on the CDR3 plus reference TRBV11-2 and TRBJ2-6, the full variable domain is EAGVAQSPRYKIIEKRQSVAFWCNPISGHATLYWYQQILGQGPKLLIQFQNNGVVDDSQLPKDRFSAERLKGVDSTLKIQPAKLEDSAVYLCASSIGQGANVLTFGAGSRLTVL.

The chain combines TRBV9 with TRBJ2-1; 8 bases are a match to TRBD2. The CDR3 spans 14 residues. The junction had 5 bases not matched to a gene; V was cut back by 4 bases and J by 5 bases. Germline V CDR1 and CDR2: SGDLS, YYNGEE. In DNA, the CDR3 is TGTGCCAGCAGCTTCGGGGGGGCTAACAATGAGCAGTTCTTC. This codes for CASSFGGANNEQFF.

This clone was seen only a few times. The chain uses TRBV21-1 and TRBJ1-1; the table calls TRBD1, which could not be checked here. TRBV21-1 is noted as a pseudogene. The CDR3 has 14 residues. The CDR3 here is CASSKTELNTEAFF. The CDR3, as DNA: TGTGCCAGCAGCAAGACAGAGCTTAACACTGAAGCTTTCTTT.

This clone appeared once. The chain is built from TRBV11-1 and TRBJ2-3, with D unclear. Trimming shortened V by 2 bases and J by 4 bases, and 10 bases separated the two germline ends. Germline CDR1 SGHAT, CDR2 FQDESV (reference sequence). The CDR3 is 14 residues long. The CDR3 DNA reads as TGTGCCAGCAGCTTAAACCGAGGCGCAGATACGCAGTATTTT. It translates to CASSLNRGADTQYF.

The sample holds one count of this clone. The V gene is TRBV3-1 (or the pseudogene TRBV3-2), the J gene TRBJ2-5; D remains unclear. This CDR3 spans 13 amino acids. Germline V gene lookup returns CDR1 LGHDT and CDR2 YNNKEL (reference sequence). Between the trimmed V and J ends, which lost 1 base and 2 bases, there was a span of 5 bases. The CDR3 region has the DNA TGTGCCAGCAGCCAAGGGGCACAAGAGACCCAGTACTTC. Translation gives CASSQGAQETQYF.

A single count supports this clone. The chain is built from TRBV7-2 and TRBJ1-2; 7 positions match TRBD1. CDR3 length: 13 residues. CDR1 and CDR2 from the germline V gene are SGHTA and FQGNSA. Germline trimming cut 4 bases from V and 6 bases from J; bases unmatched to any gene: 5. The CDR3 is CASSYDRVHGYTF. Here the CDR3 DNA reads TGTGCCAGCAGCTATGACAGGGTCCATGGCTACACCTTC. The full variable domain, completed using reference TRBV7-2 and TRBJ1-2, is GAGVSQSPSNKVTEKGKDVELRCDPISGHTALYWYRQSLGQGLEFLIYFQGNSAPDKSGLPSDRFSAERTGGSVSTLTIQRTQQEDSAVYLCASSYDRVHGYTFGSGTRLTVV.

V is TRBV4-1 and J is TRBJ2-3; TRBD2 matches 12 bases. The CDR3 has 17 residues. Trimming took 4 bases from V and 4 from J; bases not matched to a gene: 9. CDR1 is MGHRA and CDR2 is YSYEKL in the germline V gene. The CDR3 nucleotides read TGCGCCAGCAGCCGAAGCTCGACTAGCGGGAGATCAGATACGCAGTATTTT. Amino acid sequence: CASSRSSTSGRSDTQYF.

The chain couples TRBV19 to TRBJ1-4; no definite D call. V dropped 7 bases and J dropped 8 bases, with 14 bases sitting between them. CDR1 and CDR2 from the germline V gene are LNHDA and SQIVND (reference sequence). The CDR3 spans 13 residues. The CDR3 sequence: CASNSRPGEKLFF. The CDR3 nucleotides are TGTGCCAGTAACTCCAGGCCGGGAGAAAAACTGTTTTTT. The whole variable domain, filled in from reference TRBV19 and TRBJ1-4, reads DGGITQSPKYLFRKEGQNVTLSCEQNLNHDAMYWYRQDPGQGLRLIYYSQIVNDFQKGDIAEGYSVSREKKESFPLTVTSAQKNPTAFYLCASNSRPGEKLFFGSGTQLSVL.

The genes are TRBV25-1 and TRBJ2-1; D uncertain. The V gene lost 10 bases and the J gene lost 1 base, with 17 bases spanning the gap. The CDR3 is 15 residues long. The germline CDR1 and CDR2 sequences are MGHDK and SYGVNS. This chain's CDR3 is CAIYESAISYNEQFF. The CDR3 bases are TGTGCCATTTATGAGTCCGCGATTTCCTACAATGAGCAGTTCTTC.

The V call is TRBV5-1, the J call TRBJ1-2; D gene uncertain. Looked up from germline, CDR1 is SGHRS and CDR2 is YFSETQ. CDR3 length equals 13 residues. Between the trimmed V and J ends, which lost 4 bases and 4 bases, there was a span of 11 bases. CDR3 DNA sequence: TGCGCCAGCAGCCCTGACAATGCCTATGGCTACACCTTC. Translated: CASSPDNAYGYTF.

In its sample, this clone was seen a few times. V usage is TRBV5-6 and J usage is TRBJ2-5; TRBD1 matches 9 bases. With 2 bases clipped from V and 5 bases from J, the junction kept 4 bases outside the gene matches. CDR1 is SGHDT, CDR2 YYEEEE, per germline. This CDR3 contains 14 residues. In DNA, the CDR3 is TGTGCCAGCAGCTTCGGGGACAGGGCCGAGACCCAGTACTTC. Translation gives CASSFGDRAETQYF.

V usage is TRBV7-2 and J usage is TRBJ2-7; TRBD2 agrees at 7 bases. The length of the CDR3 is 15 residues. Unmatched junction bases numbered 7, after V lost 2 bases and J lost 3 bases. Germline-derived CDR1 and CDR2 are SGHTA and FQGNSA. CDR3 bases: TGTGCCAGCAGCTTACTGGGCGGGAGTGGCTACGAGCAGTACTTC. Translating it yields CASSLLGGSGYEQYF.

The chain joins TRBV19 to TRBJ1-5; 8 nucleotides line up with TRBD1. J was trimmed by 5 bases and V by 9 bases; bases with no gene match: 12. The CDR3 sequence is 15 residues long. CDR1 and CDR2 from the germline V gene are LNHDA and SQIVND (reference sequence). CDR3 protein: CASTPDRGNYQPQHF. The CDR3 DNA reads as TGTGCCAGCACGCCTGACAGGGGTAACTATCAGCCCCAGCATTTT.

CDR3 in DNA: TGTGCCAGTAGATCGAGCGCGAACACCGGGGAGCTGTTTTTT. Amino acid sequence: CASRSSANTGELFF. The chain combines TRBV19 with TRBJ2-2, with D hard to call. This CDR3 is built from 14 residues. The V gene lost 6 bases and the J gene lost 0 bases, with 8 bases spanning the gap. Germline assignment: CDR1 LNHDA and CDR2 SQIVND (reference sequence).

This clone appeared a single time. The chain is built from TRBV27 and TRBJ2-7, with 11 bases aligning to TRBD1. The junction had 4 bases not matched to a gene; V was cut back by 7 bases and J by 2 bases. The CDR3 has 14 residues. CDR1 and CDR2 (germline): MNHEY, SMNVEV (reference sequence). The CDR3: CASTWGQGAYEQYF. In nucleotides, the CDR3 is TGTGCCAGCACCTGGGGACAGGGGGCCTACGAGCAGTACTTC.